This T cell receptor beta chain was retrieved from a study of identifying expanded T cells in peripheral blood. Study-level points and caveats: Differentially abundant clones: around 1.1 between replicates, 16.4 at about 13 days, more than 18 at four. Clone count variance between approximately two-week samples rose with total template count.

Sequenced by immunoSEQ multiplex PCR; TCRdb stores in-frame clones only, minus some. Of around 94,000 clones listed, 70% to 90% are singletons. The CDR3 has 12 residues. CDR1 is SGHDN, CDR2 FVKESK, per germline. Trimming pared 4 bases from V and 14 bases from J, leaving 15 bases between. This clone was recorded once. Its matching antigen is unknown. The specimen sequenced was blood. The sequence came from a person aged 18-70 years in good health. The V gene is TRBV14, the J gene TRBJ2-4, with a weak D call TRBD1 (6 bases). The CDR3 is CASSLLQGREYF. The CDR3 coding sequence is TGTGCCAGCAGCCTCCTACAGGGTAGAGAGTACTTC.